The clone carrying this T cell receptor (beta chain) was detected only a few times. Antigen specificity is unknown. Germline CDR1 reads SGDLS; CDR2 reads YYNGEE. There are 14 residues in the CDR3. The V end was cut by 0 bases, the J end by 5 bases, with 10 bases between. Described time point: newly diagnosed GD, antithyroid drugs for less than 3 months. There was RNA extracted from PBMCs, and the TCR library was made from it. The sample is drawn from a study of regulatory T cells in long-lasting Graves disease. General study findings and limits: Repertoires from persistent disease leaned toward TRBV28, TRBJ1-2 and TRBJ2-5. The study found persistent patients shared more public clonotypes (over 2,500) than new patients (over 900).

Construction of TCR beta libraries relied on iRepertoire HTBI primers and on Arm-PCR targeting CDR3 regions. Each CDR3 protein is one row after TCRdb ran MiXCR on the multiplex PCR reads. The sample lists approximately 470,000 distinct CDR3 sequences, roughly 17% occurring once. These data are also associated with another study on T cells in Graves' hyperthyroidism and ophthalmopathy. According to that study: HTBI primers were used for first-round RT-PCR of the TCR CDR3. Most thyroid clonotypes with frequency above 0.001 were detected in blood.

The sequence came from a middle-aged man with Graves disease. This chain uses TRBV9 with TRBJ2-3; weak D call: TRBD1 (6 bases). The source was peripheral blood mononuclear cells (PBMCs), collected at new diagnosis, from a patient treated with antithyroid drugs. CDR3 nucleotides: TGTGCCAGCAGCGTAGAGCACAGGGAAGATACGCAGTATTTT. Protein sequence: CASSVEHREDTQYF.